A single sample is the source of the 23 T cell receptor beta chains below, sequenced in a study of control samples from healthy donors and cancer patients. Repertoires were generated with immunoSEQ multiplex PCR, while TCRdb's copy carries only in-frame clones and drops some. The data show tens of thousands of clones, around nine tenths seen once. Sequencing used PBMCs. These receptors were taken from a woman aged 40-49 years with lung cancer.

J is TRBJ2-7 and V is TRBV27, with D possibly being TRBD2 (5 bases). Trimming cost V 2 bases and J 3 bases, with 8 bases left between them. The CDR3 covers 13 residues. The germline V gene encodes CDR1 MNHEY and CDR2 SMNVEV (reference sequence). CDR3 DNA: TGTGCCAGCAGTTTAAACGGGATCTACGAGCAGTACTTC. It encodes CASSLNGIYEQYF.

The rearrangement links TRBV28 to TRBJ1-1, with 9 bases that match TRBD1. The V gene's germline CDR1 is MDHEN and CDR2 SYDVKM. The CDR3 covers 14 residues. V lost 6 bases, J lost 4 bases, and 6 bases stayed unmatched. CDR3 bases: TGTGCCAGCAGCCGCGGACAGGGGAGCACTGAAGCTTTCTTT. This codes for CASSRGQGSTEAFF.

The chain joins TRBV11-2 to TRBJ1-6; TRBD1 might be the D (5 bases). Trimming shortened V by 5 bases and J by 7 bases, and 12 bases separated the two germline ends. The germline CDR1 and CDR2 sequences are SGHAT and FQNNGV. CDR3 length: 14 amino acids. CDR3 bases: TGTGCCAGCAGCCCAGGCGGGGGGAATTCACCCCTCCACTTT. Translation gives CASSPGGGNSPLHF.

The genes are TRBV2 and TRBJ1-1; D is uncertain. The V end lost 8 bases, the J end lost 1 base, and 5 bases lay between the germline ends. The V gene's germline CDR1 is SNHLY and CDR2 FYNNEI. The CDR3 sequence is 11 residues long. CDR3 protein: CASWRNTEAFF. CDR3 DNA: TGTGCCAGCTGGAGGAACACTGAAGCTTTCTTT. Variable domain in full (rest from reference TRBV2 and TRBJ1-1): EPEVTQTPSHQVTQMGQEVILRCVPISNHLYFYWYRQILGQKVEFLVSFYNNEISEKSEIFDDQFSVERPDGSNFTLKIRSTKLEDSAMYFCASWRNTEAFFGQGTRLTVV.

This clone has only one observation. The rearrangement joins TRBV7-9 to TRBJ2-5; unclear D gene. V was trimmed by 1 base and J by 2 bases, leaving 8 bases between them. The CDR3 length is 14 residues. Germline CDR1 reads SEHNR; CDR2 reads FQNEAQ (reference sequence). The CDR3 DNA reads as TGTGCCAGCAGCTTAGGAGGTAGACAAGAGACCCAGTACTTC. It encodes CASSLGGRQETQYF.

For this clone: The germline gene is not matched at one end of the junction; a read error may be the cause. The chain carries TRBV19 and TRBJ1-1; a possible D gene is TRBD1 (5 bases). CDR1 and CDR2 from the germline V gene are LNHDA and SQIVND (reference sequence). There are 17 residues in the CDR3. In nucleotides, the CDR3 is TGTGCCAGTAGTCTCGACGGGGGAGGAGGGATGGGGACTGAAACTTTCTTT. Encoded protein: CASSLDGGGGMGTETFF.

The V and J genes are TRBV7-3 and TRBJ2-6; D uncertain. Germline CDR1 is SGHTA and CDR2 is FQGTGA. Trimming left V 2 bases short and J 0 bases short, with 8 bases between. The CDR3 contains 16 residues. The CDR3 DNA reads as TGTGCCAGCAGCTTAGACCCCGGCTCTGGGGCCAACGTCCTGACTTTC. It yields the protein CASSLDPGSGANVLTF.

This clone was seen once. This chain's CDR3 is CASSSLPSDLAAQYF. The CDR3 region has the DNA TGTGCCAGCAGCTCCCTCCCTTCCGACTTGGCGGCCCAGTACTTC. The chain joins TRBV9 to TRBJ2-5; D not resolved. Germline CDR1 reads SGDLS; CDR2 reads YYNGEE. The CDR3 runs 15 residues. V dropped 4 bases and J dropped 9 bases, with 22 bases sitting between them.

This clone was seen just once. V gene TRBV11-2 combines with J gene TRBJ1-6, with D perhaps TRBD1 (6 bases). Germline V gene lookup returns CDR1 SGHAT and CDR2 FQNNGV. This CDR3 is built from 16 residues. Trimming stripped 4 bases from V and 7 bases from J, with 17 bases between. The CDR3 here is CASSSPGEYTNSPLHF. The CDR3 DNA follows: TGTGCCAGCAGCTCGCCAGGGGAATACACAAATTCACCCCTCCACTTT.

This chain uses TRBV12-5 with TRBJ1-5; tentatively, D is TRBD1 (5 bases). CDR1 and CDR2 (germline): LGHNT, FRNRAP. Trimming stripped 0 bases from V and 5 bases from J, with 5 bases between. This CDR3 spans 13 amino acids. The chain's CDR3 is CASGLVQDQPQHF. Written as DNA, the CDR3 is TGTGCTAGTGGTTTGGTACAGGATCAGCCCCAGCATTTT. Supplemented by reference TRBV12-5 and TRBJ1-5, the full variable domain reads DARVTQTPRHKVTEMGQEVTMRCQPILGHNTVFWYRQTMMQGLELLAYFRNRAPLDDSGMPKDRFSAEMPDATLATLKIQPSEPRDSAVYFCASGLVQDQPQHFGDGTRLSIL.

The J gene is TRBJ1-2, the V gene TRBV20-1; 7 positions agree with TRBD1. The length of the CDR3 is 16 residues. The V segment lost 3 bases and the J segment 0 bases; nucleotides outside the gene matches: 10. In germline, CDR1 is DFQATT, CDR2 SNEGSKA (reference sequence). The DNA of the CDR3 is TGCAGTGCTAGTCCCCAGGGGGATCCTTCTAACTATGGCTACACCTTC. It codes for CSASPQGDPSNYGYTF.

The chain employs TRBV18 and TRBJ2-7; D gene ambiguous. The germline gives CDR1 KGHSH, CDR2 LQKENI. The CDR3 extends over 12 amino acids. Trimming took 2 bases from V and 2 from J, leaving 4 bases between them. This CDR3 reads CASSPGAYEQYF. In nucleotides, the CDR3 is TGTGCCAGCTCACCAGGGGCCTACGAGCAGTACTTC. The full variable domain, rest sourced from reference TRBV18 and TRBJ2-7, is NAGVMQNPRHLVRRRGQEARLRCSPMKGHSHVYWYRQLPEEGLKFMVYLQKENIIDESGMPKERFSAEFPKEGPSILRIQQVVRGDSAAYFCASSPGAYEQYFGPGTRLTVT.

The V call is TRBV9, the J call TRBJ2-7; the match to TRBD2 covers 11 bases. The ends lost 0 bases at V and 5 bases at J; junction bases unmatched: 7. CDR1 and CDR2 (germline): SGDLS, YYNGEE. The CDR3 has 16 amino acids. The CDR3 region is CASSVVASGGSNEQYF. The CDR3 DNA reads TGTGCCAGCAGCGTAGTGGCTAGCGGGGGGTCGAACGAGCAGTACTTC.

The J gene is TRBJ1-6, the V gene TRBV3-1 (or the pseudogene TRBV3-2); unclear D gene. This CDR3 has 16 residues. Deletions cut 0 bases from V and 2 bases from J, with 8 bases between. Germline V gene sequence: CDR1 LGHDT, CDR2 YNNKEL (reference sequence). CDR3 sequence reads: CASSQDRSTYNSPLHF. CDR3 DNA sequence: TGTGCCAGCAGCCAAGACCGGAGCACCTATAATTCACCCCTCCACTTT.

The J gene is TRBJ2-7, the V gene TRBV7-8, with D possibly matching TRBD2 (6 bases). This CDR3 is built from 15 residues. The germline V gene encodes CDR1 SGHVS and CDR2 FQNEAQ. Trimming pared 0 bases from V and 4 bases from J, leaving 13 bases between. This chain's CDR3 is CASSLAVGGPYEQYF. CDR3 bases: TGTGCCAGCAGCTTAGCGGTGGGGGGACCTTACGAGCAGTACTTC.

This sequence joins TRBV9 and TRBJ2-5; 14 positions match TRBD2. This CDR3 region has 16 residues. J was trimmed by 5 bases and V by 3 bases; bases with no gene match: 6. Germline loops: CDR1 SGDLS, CDR2 YYNGEE. CDR3 protein: CASSATSGGEGETQYF. The CDR3 DNA sequence: TGTGCCAGCAGCGCGACTAGCGGGGGGGAGGGGGAGACCCAGTACTTC. Drawing the rest from reference TRBV9 and TRBJ2-5, the complete variable domain is DSGVTQTPKHLITATGQRVTLRCSPRSGDLSVYWYQQSLDQGLQFLIQYYNGEERAKGNILERFSAQQFPDLHSELNLSSLELGDSALYFCASSATSGGEGETQYFGPGTRLLVL.

V is TRBV5-8 and J is TRBJ2-3; D is perhaps TRBD1 (6 bases). Germline V gene lookup returns CDR1 SGHTS and CDR2 YDEGEE. The CDR3 loop spans 15 amino acids. V was trimmed by 4 bases and J by 0 bases, leaving 12 bases between them. The CDR3 sequence: CASSIRTASTDTQYF. In DNA, the CDR3 is TGTGCCAGCAGCATCCGGACAGCTAGCACAGATACGCAGTATTTT.

The rearrangement links TRBV18 to TRBJ2-7; D uncertain. Germline V gene data show CDR1 as KGHSH and CDR2 as LQKENI. The CDR3 contains 15 residues. V was pared by 3 bases and J by 2 bases, with 14 bases between. CDR3: CASSPVQEKTYEQYF. DNA for the CDR3: TGTGCCAGCTCACCGGTACAAGAAAAAACCTACGAGCAGTACTTC.

In nucleotides, the CDR3 is TGTGCCAGCAGACAAAGACAGGGCCACTCCTACGAGCAGTACTTC. Protein product: CASRQRQGHSYEQYF. V and J are TRBV4-2 and TRBJ2-7; 7 bases agree with TRBD1. V was clipped by 6 bases and J by 0 bases; unmatched bases: 8. CDR1 is LGHNA, CDR2 YNFKEQ, per germline. CDR3 length: 15 residues.

The sample holds a few counts of this clone. This sequence joins TRBV21-1 and TRBJ2-7; the table gives TRBD2 as D, unverified against the DNA. TRBV21-1 is deemed a pseudogene. This CDR3 region has 13 residues. The CDR3 protein is CASKENSSYEQYF. CDR3 in DNA: TGTGCCAGCAAAGAGAATAGCTCCTACGAGCAGTACTTC.

V usage is TRBV5-5 and J usage is TRBJ1-1; weak D call: TRBD1 (6 bases). The CDR3 is 14 amino acids. In germline, CDR1 is SGHKS, CDR2 YYEKEE (reference sequence). Trimming cost V 3 bases and J 1 base, with 10 bases left between them. Written as DNA, the CDR3 is TGTGCCAGCAGCTCCACGGACAGGAACACTGAAGCTTTCTTT. It yields the protein CASSSTDRNTEAFF.

V and J are TRBV5-6 and TRBJ1-1; D not resolved. The V gene lost 3 bases and the J gene lost 5 bases, with 14 bases spanning the gap. The V gene's germline CDR1 is SGHDT and CDR2 YYEEEE. CDR3 length: 14 residues. CDR3 sequence reads: CASSSRPRGTEAFF. CDR3 sequence (DNA): TGTGCCAGCAGCTCTAGGCCGAGAGGGACTGAAGCTTTCTTT. The full variable domain, in which reference TRBV5-6 and TRBJ1-1 provide the parts outside the CDR3, is DAGVTQSPTHLIKTRGQQVTLRCSPKSGHDTVSWYQQALGQGPQFIFQYYEEEERQRGNFPDRFSGHQFPNYSSELNVNALLLGDSALYLCASSSRPRGTEAFFGQGTRLTVV.

The rearrangement joins TRBV11-3 to TRBJ2-5; D perhaps matches TRBD2 (5 bases). This CDR3 contains 13 residues. Germline values: CDR1 SGHNT, CDR2 YENEEA. V was pared by 6 bases and J by 2 bases, with 10 bases between. The CDR3 sequence: CASRPTGQETQYF. The CDR3, as DNA: TGTGCCAGCAGACCAACGGGGCAAGAGACCCAGTACTTC.